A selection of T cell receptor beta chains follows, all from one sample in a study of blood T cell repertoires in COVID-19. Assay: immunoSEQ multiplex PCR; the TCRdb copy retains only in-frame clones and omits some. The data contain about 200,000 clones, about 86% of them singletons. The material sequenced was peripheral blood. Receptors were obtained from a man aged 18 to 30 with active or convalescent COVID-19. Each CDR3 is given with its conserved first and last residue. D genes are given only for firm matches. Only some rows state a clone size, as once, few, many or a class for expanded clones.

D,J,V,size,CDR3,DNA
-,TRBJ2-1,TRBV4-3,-,CASSPTTSSYNEQFF,TGCGCCAGCAGCCCCACGACTAGCTCCTACAATGAGCAGTTCTTC
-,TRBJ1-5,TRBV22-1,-,CPGSSSHSNQPQHF,TGTCCTGGGAGCTCAAGCCATAGCAATCAGCCCCAGCATTTT
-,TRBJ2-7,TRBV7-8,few,CASSVSGLAPYEQYF,TGTGCCAGCAGCGTCTCCGGGCTAGCTCCCTACGAGCAGTACTTC
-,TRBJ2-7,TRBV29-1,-,CSAALGVKREQYF,TGCAGCGCTGCCTTAGGGGTAAAAAGGGAGCAGTACTTC
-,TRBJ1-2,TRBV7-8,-,CASRSTEPEENRYTF,TGTGCCAGCAGGTCGACAGAACCCGAGGAAAATCGCTACACCTTC
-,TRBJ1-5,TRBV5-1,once,CASSLGTGSQPQHF,TGCGCCAGCAGCTTGGGTACAGGGAGTCAGCCCCAGCATTTT
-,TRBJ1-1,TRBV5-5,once,CASSMGPTRVAFF,TGTGCCAGCAGCATGGGCCCGACTCGGGTAGCTTTCTTT
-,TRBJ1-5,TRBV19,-,CASSIDTGSAQPQHF,TGTGCCAGTAGTATAGATACCGGTAGCGCTCAGCCCCAGCATTTT
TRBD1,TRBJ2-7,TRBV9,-,CASSETGTGAYEQYF,TGTGCCAGCAGCGAGACCGGGACAGGGGCCTACGAGCAGTACTTC
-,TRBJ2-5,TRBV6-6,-,CASRAGQETQYF,TGTGCCAGCAGGGCAGGACAAGAGACCCAGTACTTC
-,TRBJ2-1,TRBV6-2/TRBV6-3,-,CASSYSTSEYEQFF,TGTGCCAGCAGTTACTCGACTAGTGAGTATGAGCAGTTCTTC
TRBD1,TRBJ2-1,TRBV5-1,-,CASSRDPGTGDNEQFF,TGCGCCAGCAGCAGGGACCCCGGGACAGGGGACAATGAGCAGTTCTTC